The 3 T cell receptor beta chains below come from one sample, sequenced in a study of PD-1 blockade in classical Hodgkin lymphoma. Profiled with immunoSEQ multiplex PCR; TCRdb holds only in-frame clones, not every one. The data contain tens of thousands of clones, 90% of them singletons. The time point is: cycle 4 day 1 (C4D1), after less than 7 weeks of nivolumab. All patients experienced relapse after autologous stem cell transplantation, and brentuximab vedotin exposure was variable. The specimen was peripheral blood mononuclear cells (PBMCs), collected before the fourth cycle of nivolumab. The receptors derive from a human donor with classical Hodgkin lymphoma.

The J gene is TRBJ2-5, the V gene TRBV29-1; 9 bases are a match to TRBD1. CDR1 and CDR2 (germline): SQVTM, ANQGSEA. The CDR3 loop spans 15 amino acids. V gave up 4 bases and J gave up 3 bases; unmatched junction bases: 9. Here the CDR3 DNA reads TGCAGCGTTGTAGACCGGACAGGGGTCGAAGAGACCCAGTACTTC. Protein product: CSVVDRTGVEETQYF.

The chain combines TRBV11-3 with TRBJ2-7; 7 bases line up with TRBD1. CDR1 SGHNT and CDR2 YENEEA come from the germline V gene. The CDR3 length is 17 residues. The trim removed 0 bases at V and 3 bases at J, leaving 11 bases unmatched. The CDR3 protein is CASSLDPGGVIGYEQYF. The CDR3 DNA follows: TGTGCCAGCAGCTTAGATCCAGGGGGTGTTATCGGCTACGAGCAGTACTTC.

The genes are TRBV5-5 and TRBJ2-3; TRBD2 is a possible D gene (6 bases). Per germline, CDR1 SGHKS and CDR2 YYEKEE (reference sequence). The V gene lost 1 base and the J gene lost 2 bases, with 8 bases spanning the gap. There are 14 residues in the CDR3. CDR3 protein: CASSLPGDTDTQYF. CDR3 nucleotides: TGTGCCAGCAGCTTGCCGGGAGACACAGATACGCAGTATTTT.